A selection of T cell receptor beta chains follows, all from one sample in a study of a mutant IDH1 vaccine in newly diagnosed glioma. Clones were read by immunoSEQ multiplex PCR, and TCRdb kept only the in-frame ones, dropping some. Of approximately 36,000 clones listed, about 80% are singletons. These receptors have no identified antigens. The specimen comprised peripheral blood mononuclear cells (PBMCs), sampled from a glioma patient whose treatment included an IDH1 peptide vaccine. These receptors were collected from a woman in her 30s with glioma. Some clones in this sample may be carry-over from other donors' samples. CDR3s include the opening cysteine and the closing phenylalanine or tryptophan. A D gene is named only where the DNA matches it firmly. The size of a clone is reported for some rows only, either as once, few or many, or as a class for expanded clones.

d_call	v_call	clone_size	j_call	cdr3_aa	cdr3_nt
TRBD2	TRBV11-2	NA	TRBJ2-1	CASSSIAGGPGYNEQFF	TGTGCCAGCAGCTCCATAGCGGGAGGGCCGGGTTACAATGAGCAGTTCTTC
NA	TRBV6-6	NA	TRBJ1-5	CASSYSEGYQPQHF	TGTGCCAGCAGTTACTCGGAGGGGTACCAGCCCCAGCATTTT
NA	TRBV5-4	once	TRBJ2-1	CASSLSTSSYNEQFF	TGTGCCAGCAGCCTCTCAACGAGCTCCTACAATGAGCAGTTCTTC
NA	TRBV19	NA	TRBJ2-6	CASSQSGANVLTF	TGTGCCAGTAGTCAATCTGGGGCCAACGTCCTGACTTTC
NA	TRBV7-9	NA	TRBJ1-3	CARTAGEDTIYF	TGTGCCAGAACGGCAGGGGAAGACACCATATATTTT
TRBD2	TRBV9	NA	TRBJ2-3	CASSVGLAGVTDDTQYF	TGTGCCAGCAGCGTGGGACTAGCGGGCGTGACCGACGATACGCAGTATTTT
TRBD2	TRBV7-9	NA	TRBJ2-1	CASSPGTSGTSSYNEQFF	TGTGCCAGCAGCCCCGGGACTAGCGGGACCAGCTCCTACAATGAGCAGTTCTTC
TRBD1	TRBV6-1	NA	TRBJ1-2	CASSPTGASAGGYTF	TGTGCCAGCAGTCCAACAGGGGCCTCAGCCGGCGGCTACACCTTC
NA	TRBV5-6	NA	TRBJ1-1	CASSFPVRGEAFF	TGTGCCAGCAGCTTTCCCGTCCGCGGTGAAGCTTTCTTT
TRBD2	TRBV19	few	TRBJ2-7	CASSKTSGSHSEQYF	TGTGCCAGTAGTAAAACTAGCGGTTCACACTCCGAGCAGTACTTC
TRBD2	TRBV5-1	NA	TRBJ2-1	CASSFSSGRRSNEQFF	TGCGCCAGCAGCTTTAGTAGCGGGAGGCGATCCAATGAGCAGTTCTTC
TRBD2	TRBV5-1	NA	TRBJ2-2	CASSLRLAGGYTGELFF	TGCGCCAGCAGCTTGAGGCTAGCGGGAGGTTACACCGGGGAGCTGTTTTTT
NA	TRBV4-1	NA	TRBJ2-7	CASSQDGDPHSYEQYF	TGCGCCAGCAGCCAAGATGGGGACCCGCACTCCTACGAGCAGTACTTC
NA	TRBV2	NA	TRBJ1-1	CASSVGGRAFF	TGTGCCAGCAGTGTTGGGGGGAGGGCTTTCTTT
TRBD1	TRBV7-9	NA	TRBJ1-5	CASSPGTGGQPQHF	TGTGCCAGCAGCCCCGGGACAGGAGGTCAGCCCCAGCATTTT
TRBD1	TRBV7-8	NA	TRBJ1-1	CASSSRQGAPTEAFF	TGTGCCAGCAGCTCCCGTCAGGGGGCGCCCACTGAAGCTTTCTTT
TRBD1	TRBV6-5	NA	TRBJ2-4	CASSVDRVSIQYF	TGTGCCAGCAGTGTGGACAGGGTTTCCATTCAGTACTTC
NA	TRBV29-1	NA	TRBJ1-1	CSVEGWPLMNTEAFF	TGCAGCGTTGAAGGCTGGCCGCTCATGAACACTGAAGCTTTCTTT
TRBD2	TRBV6-5	NA	TRBJ2-1	CASSYSLGLVTNEQFF	TGTGCCAGCAGTTACTCTCTCGGACTAGTGACCAATGAGCAGTTCTTC
TRBD1	TRBV28	NA	TRBJ2-7	CASSSPRDSIYEQYF	TGTGCCAGCAGTTCCCCCCGGGACAGTATCTACGAGCAGTACTTC
TRBD2	TRBV2	NA	TRBJ2-7	CASSESGLVSEQYF	TGTGCCAGCAGTGAATCGGGACTAGTTAGCGAGCAGTACTTC
NA	TRBV6-1	NA	TRBJ1-3	CASRSWGGSGNTIYF	TGTGCCAGCAGGTCATGGGGCGGCTCTGGAAACACCATATATTTT
NA	TRBV5-4	NA	TRBJ1-5	CASSLAGVNQPQHF	TGTGCCAGCAGCTTGGCCGGGGTCAATCAGCCCCAGCATTTT
TRBD1	TRBV5-1	NA	TRBJ2-2	CASSLGGQGLDTGELFF	TGCGCCAGCAGCTTGGGGGGACAGGGGCTGGACACCGGGGAGCTGTTTTTT
NA	TRBV29-1	NA	TRBJ1-4	CSVGEAAPNEKLFF	TGCAGCGTCGGTGAGGCAGCGCCTAATGAAAAACTGTTTTTT
NA	TRBV6-1	NA	TRBJ2-3	CASWRGTDTQYF	TGTGCCAGCTGGAGGGGGACAGATACGCAGTATTTT
NA	TRBV30	NA	TRBJ2-3	CAWSVGAGGDTQYF	TGTGCCTGGAGTGTAGGGGCAGGGGGGGATACGCAGTATTTT
NA	TRBV5-6	medium-sized	TRBJ1-1	CASSLEGGARNTEAFF	TGTGCCAGCAGCTTGGAAGGTGGGGCTAGGAACACTGAAGCTTTCTTT
NA	TRBV7-9	NA	TRBJ2-3	CASSTDTQYF	TGTGCCAGCAGCACAGATACGCAGTATTTT
NA	TRBV6-1	NA	TRBJ2-2	CATGGDNTGELFF	TGTGCCACTGGGGGAGATAACACCGGGGAGCTGTTTTTT
TRBD1	TRBV4-1	NA	TRBJ2-1	CASSLGQFNEQFF	TGCGCCAGCAGCCTGGGACAGTTCAATGAGCAGTTCTTC
TRBD1	TRBV27	NA	TRBJ2-7	CASSTVSGTATYEQYF	TGTGCCAGCAGTACTGTCTCCGGGACAGCTACCTACGAGCAGTACTTC
NA	TRBV27	NA	TRBJ2-5	CASSLQGVKETQYF	TGTGCCAGCAGTTTGCAAGGGGTTAAGGAGACCCAGTACTTC
NA	TRBV9	once	TRBJ2-3	CASSVGLRPADTQYF	TGTGCCAGCAGCGTAGGGTTGAGGCCCGCGGATACGCAGTATTTT
NA	TRBV27	few	TRBJ1-4	CASSSRPVGARANEKLFF	TGTGCCAGCAGTTCACGACCGGTGGGGGCCCGCGCTAATGAAAAACTGTTTTTT
NA	TRBV28	NA	TRBJ1-2	CASSLLESGYTF	TGTGCCAGCAGTTTATTGGAGTCCGGCTACACCTTC
NA	TRBV6-1	NA	TRBJ2-5	CASSLVRGRQETQYF	TGTGCCAGCAGCCTCGTTAGGGGCCGACAAGAGACCCAGTACTTC
TRBD1	TRBV27	NA	TRBJ1-1	CASSFRDRGRSFF	TGTGCCAGCAGTTTCCGGGACAGGGGAAGGTCTTTCTTT
TRBD2	TRBV4-2	once	TRBJ2-3	CASGAGGQTDTQYF	TGTGCCAGCGGAGCGGGAGGGCAAACAGATACGCAGTATTTT
TRBD2	TRBV4-2	NA	TRBJ2-7	CASSRREGGSDEQYF	TGTGCCAGCAGCCGAAGGGAGGGAGGGAGCGACGAGCAGTACTTC
NA	TRBV19	NA	TRBJ2-7	CASSHSGRSYEQYF	TGTGCCAGTAGTCACTCAGGGAGATCCTACGAGCAGTACTTC
NA	TRBV6-5	NA	TRBJ1-2	CASRDFYGYTF	TGTGCCAGCAGGGACTTCTATGGCTACACCTTC
NA	TRBV5-1	few	TRBJ2-2	CASSLGTTESTGELFF	TGCGCCAGCAGCTTGGGGACTACAGAATCCACCGGGGAGCTGTTTTTT
NA	TRBV18	NA	TRBJ2-6	CASSPRPGIDSGANVLTF	TGTGCCAGCTCACCTAGGCCAGGGATAGACTCTGGGGCCAACGTCCTGACTTTC
TRBD2	TRBV6-1	NA	TRBJ2-7	CATIRAGAYEQYF	TGTGCCACCATCAGGGCGGGAGCCTACGAGCAGTACTTC
NA	TRBV23-1	NA	TRBJ1-2	CASSQSTQGGFYGYTF	TGCGCCAGCAGTCAATCGACGCAGGGAGGGTTCTATGGCTACACCTTC
TRBD2	TRBV5-4	NA	TRBJ2-7	CASSGGLGAYEQYF	TGTGCCAGCAGCGGGGGACTAGGGGCCTACGAGCAGTACTTC
NA	TRBV27	NA	TRBJ1-5	CASSSLGVNQPQHF	TGTGCCAGCAGTTCACTCGGGGTAAATCAGCCCCAGCATTTT
NA	TRBV9	once	TRBJ2-2	CASSVHSRANTGELFF	TGTGCCAGCAGCGTCCATAGCAGGGCGAACACCGGGGAGCTGTTTTTT
TRBD1	TRBV28	NA	TRBJ1-4	CASSYPRAGGNEKLFF	TGTGCCAGCAGCTACCCACGGGCAGGGGGGAATGAAAAACTGTTTTTT